This TCR beta chain was profiled in a study of response to subunit inactivated influenza vaccine. Each CDR3 protein gets one entry after TCRdb re-called the RT-PCR reads with MiXCR. In the table there are about 540,000 distinct CDR3 sequences, under 30% of which are singletons. The same specimen was also included in a second study, on T cells expressing NK-cell markers. As reported in that work: Making the TCR beta cDNA relied on 5'RACE template switching with UMIs. It was sorted CD3+CD56+NKG2C+, CD3+CD56+NKG2C- and CD3+CD56-NKG2C+ T cells that supplied the TCR beta repertoires. Several experiments added an anti-gamma-delta TCR antibody to sort only alpha-beta TCR T cells. In a group of about six donors, dominant NKG2C+ clonotypes represented 1.0-7.0% of CD8+ T cells.

This clonotype was obtained from a man in his fifties who received an inactivated influenza vaccine. The sequencing here drew on CD4+ T cells sorted from PBMCs, taken about 11 days after vaccination.

The DNA for the CDR3 is TGCGCCAGCAGCCCAAGGGGGACCGAGCAGTACTTC. As protein: CASSPRGTEQYF. The chain couples TRBV5-1 to TRBJ2-7; D might be TRBD1 (6 bases). Germline V gene data show CDR1 as SGHRS and CDR2 as YFSETQ. This CDR3 comprises 12 residues. V shed 4 bases and J shed 6 bases, with 11 bases lying between them.